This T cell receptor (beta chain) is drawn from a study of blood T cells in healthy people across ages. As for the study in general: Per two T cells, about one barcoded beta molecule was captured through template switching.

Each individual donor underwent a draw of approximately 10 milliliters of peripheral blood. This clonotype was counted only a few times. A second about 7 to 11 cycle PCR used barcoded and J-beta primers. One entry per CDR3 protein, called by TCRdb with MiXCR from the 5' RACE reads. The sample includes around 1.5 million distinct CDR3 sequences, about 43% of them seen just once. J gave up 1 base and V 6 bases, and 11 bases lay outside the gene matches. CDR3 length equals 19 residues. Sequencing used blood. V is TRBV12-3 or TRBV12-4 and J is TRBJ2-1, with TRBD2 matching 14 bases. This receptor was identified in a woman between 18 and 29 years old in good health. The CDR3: CASRGLAGDGPISYNEQFF. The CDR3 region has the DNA TGTGCCAGCAGGGGACTAGCGGGAGACGGCCCAATATCCTACAATGAGCAGTTCTTC.